This record covers a single TCR beta chain. Its antigen remains unidentified. Sequencing was performed with immunoSEQ multiplex PCR; in TCRdb, only in-frame clones are kept and a portion is missing. Found here are 640,000 or so clones, around 72% of them singletons; the top ten hold approximately 1.8%. This CDR3 contains 13 residues. The ends lost 6 bases at V and 3 bases at J; junction bases unmatched: 2. Germline values: CDR1 MDHEN, CDR2 SYDVKM. The data originate from a study of shared clonotypes between healthy human individuals. Overall study findings and caveats: Clonotypes that were shared across a handful of donors made up approximately 5% of naive CD4 clonotypes.

The genes are TRBV28 and TRBJ2-5; 9 bases align to TRBD2. This TCR derives from a woman aged 25 to 39 in good health. The sequenced sample consisted of memory CD4+ T cells sorted from blood. Subset indicated: CD45RA-negative fraction. CDR3 protein: CASRLAGKETQYF. CDR3 DNA sequence: TGTGCCAGCAGGCTAGCGGGGAAAGAGACCCAGTACTTC. The whole variable domain, remainder taken from reference TRBV28 and TRBJ2-5, is DVKVTQSSRYLVKRTGEKVFLECVQDMDHENMFWYRQDPGLGLRLIYFSYDVKMKEKGDIPEGYSVSREKKERFSLILESASTNQTSMYLCASRLAGKETQYFGPGTRLLVL.